This T cell receptor beta chain comes out of a study of shared clonotypes between healthy human individuals. The study, taken as a whole, reports: Shared clonotypes across all four donors exceeded non-shared ones in generation probability.

The authors ran the assay at deep level. Clones were sequenced by immunoSEQ multiplex PCR, and TCRdb holds only the in-frame ones, with some missing. The table lists approximately 1.9 million clones, 93% of them singletons. This CDR3 is 13 amino acids long. V was cut by 3 bases and J by 7 bases, with 10 bases left in between. Per the germline V gene, CDR1 is MNHEY and CDR2 is SMNVEV (reference sequence). About this clone: The antigen is not known. Different DNA sequences within this sample yield the same CDR3.

Naive CD8 cells were CD45RO-negative, positively selected for CCR7, excluding terminally differentiated effector memory CD45RA+ cells. All donors were healthy HIV-negative adults lacking recent acute infections or vaccinations. The receptor's source is a man aged 18 to 29 in good health. Some clones in this sample may be carry-over from other donors' samples. Sample: naive CD8+ T cells from PBMCs. The V call is TRBV27, the J call TRBJ2-1, with D perhaps TRBD2 (6 bases). The CDR3 is CASSFGGSNEQFF. CDR3 bases: TGTGCCAGCAGTTTTGGAGGGAGTAATGAGCAGTTCTTC.